What follows describes a single TCR beta chain. This sample stems from a study of technical replicates of blood from several donors. Using immunoSEQ multiplex PCR, the repertoire was profiled, and TCRdb retains in-frame clones only, with some absent. Here the sample spans about 50,000 clones, 92% being singletons. Trimming pared 3 bases from V and 6 bases from J, leaving 11 bases between. Germline V gene sequence: CDR1 LGHNA, CDR2 YSLEER. This CDR3 region has 13 residues. The origin of this receptor is a human donor in good health. Some clones in this sample may be carry-over from other donors' samples. Sequencing was done on a sample of PBMCs. The chain uses TRBV4-3 and TRBJ1-1; no clear D. CDR3 nucleotide sequence: TGCGCCAGCAGCCATGGTTGGCCCGCTGAAGCTTTCTTT. Protein sequence: CASSHGWPAEAFF.